A single sample is the source of the 8 T cell receptor beta chains below, sequenced in a study of blood T cells in healthy people across ages. A second PCR of 7 to 11 cycles used a sample-barcoded 5' primer and a J-beta primer mix. TCRdb fed the 5' RACE reads into MiXCR, producing one record per CDR3 protein. The data show about 780,000 distinct CDR3 sequences, with more than 35% seen just once and 15% to 20% held by the top ten. Sequencing was performed on blood. These receptors originate from an elderly man in good health.

The chain links TRBV7-2 to TRBJ2-3; D gene uncertain. Germline-derived CDR1 and CDR2 are SGHTA and FQGNSA. The germline V and J ends were trimmed by 5 bases and 4 bases, with 7 bases remaining between them. This CDR3 has 12 amino acids. The CDR3, as DNA: TGTGCCAGCAGCCCTCAGTCAGATACGCAGTATTTT. Amino acids: CASSPQSDTQYF.

This clonotype was counted once. The CDR3 sequence: CASSYGETYEQYF. The CDR3 bases are TGTGCCAGCAGTTACGGGGAGACCTACGAGCAGTACTTC. The genes are TRBV6-5 and TRBJ2-7, with D maybe TRBD2 (5 bases). Trimming left V 2 bases short and J 2 bases short, with 7 bases between. CDR1 is MNHEY, CDR2 SVGAGI, per germline. The CDR3 extends over 13 amino acids.

The V call is TRBV30, the J call TRBJ2-3; 12 bases map to TRBD2. This CDR3 has 16 residues. Germline CDR1 reads GTSNPN; CDR2 reads SVGIG (reference sequence). Trimming took 2 bases from V and 0 from J; bases not matched to a gene: 3. CDR3 sequence (DNA): TGTGCCTGGAGTAAGACTAGCGGGAGTAGCACAGATACGCAGTATTTT. This codes for CAWSKTSGSSTDTQYF.

About this clonotype: This may be a read error: a much more frequent sequence differs by one nucleotide. V usage is TRBV12-3 or TRBV12-4 and J usage is TRBJ2-1; tentatively, D is TRBD1 (6 bases). Trimming pared 4 bases from V and 0 bases from J, leaving 13 bases between. This CDR3 has 16 residues. DNA of the CDR3: TGTGCCAGCAGTTGGGGTAGCAGGGGCTCCTACAATGAGCAGTTCTTC. Translating gives CASSWGSRGSYNEQFF.

V gene TRBV29-1 combines with J gene TRBJ2-7; 8 nucleotides agree with TRBD1. The CDR3 has 13 amino acids. The germline CDR1 and CDR2 sequences are SQVTM and ANQGSEA. Trimming removed 7 bases from V and 1 base from J; junction bases left unmatched: 6. In DNA form, the CDR3 reads TGCAGCGGTCGAAACAGGGGGTCCTACGAGCAGTACTTC. It yields the protein CSGRNRGSYEQYF.

J is TRBJ1-6 and V is TRBV27; D is uncertain. V was clipped by 4 bases and J by 9 bases, with 13 bases between them. The CDR3 consists of 14 residues. From germline, CDR1 is MNHEY and CDR2 SMNVEV (reference sequence). The CDR3 loop is CASSWGGLGSPLHF. CDR3 nucleotide sequence: TGTGCCAGCAGTTGGGGAGGTCTCGGTTCACCCCTCCACTTT.

This clonotype was detected a few times. The chain has TRBV20-1 and TRBJ1-4; D unresolved. Trimming cost V 0 bases and J 0 bases, with 11 bases left between them. The CDR3 extends over 16 amino acids. Germline V lookup: CDR1 DFQATT, CDR2 SNEGSKA (reference sequence). This chain's CDR3 is CSARDSAAPTNEKLFF. The CDR3 DNA reads TGCAGTGCTAGAGATTCGGCAGCCCCAACTAATGAAAAACTGTTTTTT.

This sequence joins TRBV20-1 and TRBJ2-3; 11 bases line up with TRBD1. V shed 3 bases, J shed 6 bases, and the junction held 5 bases outside the gene matches. This CDR3 has 14 amino acids. Germline CDR1 and CDR2: DFQATT and SNEGSKA (reference sequence). CDR3 in DNA: TGCAGTGCTAGTTTTGGACAGGGGGCGGATACGCAGTATTTT. Protein: CSASFGQGADTQYF.